This T cell receptor beta chain originates from a study of human thymus T cells. The CDR3 sequence is 17 residues long. V trimming: 7 bases; J trimming: 2 bases; junction bases outside the gene matches: 14. Germline CDR1 and CDR2: SGHRS and YFSETQ. The study used thymus tissue resected during corrective heart surgery. Healthy Finnish infants undergoing corrective surgery for congenital heart defects provided the donor material. As for this clone: Its specificity is unknown.

Produced via immunoSEQ multiplex PCR; TCRdb's table is partial and in-frame only. The repertoire consists of roughly 130,000 clones, with around 94% occurring once and the leading ten covering around 0.022%. Study-wide results and caveats: Thymic and blood repertoires appeared to carry a bias in their V and J gene usage. Reports from related research described highly overlapping thymic repertoires among unrelated individuals.

The clonotype originates from a boy less than two years old with a congenital heart defect but otherwise immunologically healthy. The rearrangement uses TRBV5-1 and TRBJ2-3; TRBD2 agrees at 9 bases. Material: thymus tissue. CDR3 nucleotide sequence: TGCGCCAGCGGGACGTACCAGCGGGGGGACAACACAGATACGCAGTATTTT. This sequence encodes CASGTYQRGDNTDTQYF.